These 25 T cell receptor beta chains were sequenced from one sample in a study of T-cell reconstitution after alpha-beta-depleted transplantation in children. TCRbeta library preparation incorporated unique molecular identifiers. TCRdb re-analysed the PCR reads in MiXCR, keeping a single row per CDR3 protein. This sample has around 370,000 distinct CDR3 sequences, with around a tenth found just once. The source was PBMCs from the stem cell graft donor, collected from the stem cell graft. The receptors derive from a human donor who donated a stem cell graft to a child with acute lymphoblastic leukemia.

This clonotype has a count of ten or more. The genes are TRBV27 and TRBJ1-5; D perhaps matches TRBD1 (6 bases). The V and J ends lost 8 bases and 1 base respectively, with 12 bases between them. Germline V gives CDR1 MNHEY, CDR2 SMNVEV (reference sequence). There are 14 residues in the CDR3. The CDR3 loop is CASRGLNSNQPQHF. CDR3 nucleotide sequence: TGTGCCAGCCGGGGGCTAAACAGCAATCAGCCCCAGCATTTT.

This clonotype occurred many times. The chain has TRBV24-1 and TRBJ2-2; no reliable D call. Germline values: CDR1 KGHDR, CDR2 SFDVKD. Deletions cut 4 bases from V and 0 bases from J, with 2 bases between. CDR3 size: 13 residues. CDR3 sequence reads: CATSEPNTGELFF. The CDR3 bases are TGTGCCACCAGTGAGCCGAACACCGGGGAGCTGTTTTTT.

This clonotype was observed a few times. The chain is built from TRBV7-2 and TRBJ2-1; 10 bases are shared with TRBD2. The junction had 6 bases not matched to a gene; V was cut back by 1 base and J by 3 bases. Germline CDR1 reads SGHTA; CDR2 reads FQGNSA. The CDR3 contains 17 residues. CDR3 in DNA: TGTGCCAGCAGCTTAGGGACTAGCGGAGGGTACTACAATGAGCAGTTCTTC. This sequence encodes CASSLGTSGGYYNEQFF.

This clonotype was seen only a few times. The rearrangement joins TRBV29-1 to TRBJ2-7; 8 bases match TRBD2. The CDR3 length is 12 residues. Germline CDR1 is SQVTM and CDR2 is ANQGSEA. V gave up 4 bases and J gave up 6 bases; unmatched junction bases: 5. The CDR3 spells CSVAGGVGEQYF. The CDR3 DNA reads as TGCAGCGTTGCCGGGGGGGTCGGCGAGCAGTACTTC.

This clonotype occurred a few times. The gene calls are TRBV6-2 or TRBV6-3 and TRBJ2-3; no definite D call. CDR3 size: 13 residues. From germline, CDR1 is MNHEY and CDR2 SVGEGT. The V gene lost 2 bases and the J gene lost 2 bases, with 5 bases spanning the gap. CDR3 amino acids: CASSYPNTDTQYF. The DNA of the CDR3 is TGTGCCAGCAGTTACCCTAACACAGATACGCAGTATTTT.

This clonotype has just a few counts. V usage is TRBV28 and J usage is TRBJ2-7, with 7 bases lining up with TRBD1. This CDR3 has 15 amino acids. Unmatched junction bases numbered 9, after V lost 1 base and J lost 6 bases. From germline, CDR1 is MDHEN and CDR2 SYDVKM. CDR3 nucleotide sequence: TGTGCCAGCAGTTTATACACAGGGGCCCCCATCGAGCAGTACTTC. This codes for CASSLYTGAPIEQYF. Full variable domain (missing parts from reference TRBV28 and TRBJ2-7): DVKVTQSSRYLVKRTGEKVFLECVQDMDHENMFWYRQDPGLGLRLIYFSYDVKMKEKGDIPEGYSVSREKKERFSLILESASTNQTSMYLCASSLYTGAPIEQYFGPGTRLTVT.

This clonotype occurred once. This chain connects TRBV3-1 to TRBJ2-7, with 7 bases that match TRBD1. The CDR3 consists of 13 residues. The germline V gene encodes CDR1 LGHDT and CDR2 YNNKEL (reference sequence). The ends lost 1 base at V and 8 bases at J; junction bases unmatched: 5. The CDR3 sequence: CASSQVTGIKQYF. DNA of the CDR3: TGTGCCAGCAGCCAAGTGACAGGGATCAAGCAGTACTTC.

This clonotype was observed a few times. The V and J genes are TRBV12-3 or TRBV12-4 and TRBJ2-1; TRBD1 is a possible D gene (6 bases). This CDR3 comprises 14 residues. V dropped 8 bases and J dropped 1 base, with 12 bases sitting between them. CDR3: CASVLGASYNEQFF. DNA of the CDR3: TGTGCCAGCGTTTTGGGGGCATCCTACAATGAGCAGTTCTTC.

This clonotype was detected a few times. V is TRBV5-1 and J is TRBJ1-1, with 10 bases matching TRBD1. Germline lookup yields CDR1 SGHRS and CDR2 YFSETQ. Losses at the gene ends were 3 bases for V and 6 bases for J; bases not matched to a gene: 5. The CDR3 extends over 14 amino acids. CDR3 loop: CASSSGQGTPEAFF. Here the CDR3 DNA reads TGCGCCAGCAGCTCGGGACAGGGGACCCCTGAAGCTTTCTTT.

The J gene is TRBJ2-2, the V gene TRBV20-1; 7 bases are shared with TRBD2. Trimming at V came to 3 bases and at J to 3 bases, leaving 10 bases not matched to a gene. The CDR3 consists of 16 residues. Germline V CDR1 and CDR2: DFQATT, SNEGSKA (reference sequence). The CDR3 spells CSASLGSGGYTGELFF. The CDR3 region has the DNA TGCAGTGCTAGTCTCGGGTCGGGAGGTTACACCGGGGAGCTGTTTTTT.

The V and J genes are TRBV12-3 or TRBV12-4 and TRBJ2-7; 11 bases are shared with TRBD1. The V and J ends lost 6 bases and 2 bases, in that order; junction bases with no gene match: 6. This CDR3 region has 15 residues. In DNA form, the CDR3 reads TGTGCCAGCAGCTACGGACAGGGGGCTACCTACGAGCAGTACTTC. Its translation is CASSYGQGATYEQYF.

The rearrangement links TRBV20-1 to TRBJ2-1; D is unresolved. CDR1 DFQATT and CDR2 SNEGSKA come from the germline V gene (reference sequence). Trimming cost V 2 bases and J 5 bases, with 10 bases left between them. CDR3 length: 13 amino acids. This CDR3 reads CSARKGQNNEQFF. DNA for the CDR3: TGCAGTGCTAGAAAGGGCCAGAACAATGAGCAGTTCTTC.

The rearrangement joins TRBV14 to TRBJ2-7; tentative D call: TRBD1 (6 bases). The CDR3 length is 15 residues. Germline-derived CDR1 and CDR2 are SGHDN and FVKESK. Trimming removed 1 base at V and 0 bases at J, with 10 bases between. CDR3 sequence reads: CASSQGLRGSYEQYF. CDR3 nucleotide sequence: TGTGCCAGCAGCCAAGGACTCAGGGGCTCCTACGAGCAGTACTTC.

This clonotype came up a few times. The chain joins TRBV4-2 to TRBJ2-7, with D tentatively TRBD1 (6 bases). V lost 1 base to trimming and J lost 4 bases, with 17 bases between them. The CDR3 has 16 amino acids. Germline CDR1 and CDR2: LGHNA and YNFKEQ. CDR3 amino acids: CASSQVSTGTFYEQYF. The DNA of the CDR3 is TGTGCCAGCAGCCAAGTCAGCACAGGGACGTTTTACGAGCAGTACTTC.

On this clonotype: The CDR3 end shows no conserved phenylalanine or tryptophan, and so a read error is likely. No DNA is shown, since the ends of the CDR3 on it are uncertain; the CDR3 is the one TCRdb lists. J is TRBJ2-5 and V is TRBV6-5; the table names TRBD2, a call not compared with the DNA. Including both end residues, the CDR3 is 12 amino acids long. Germline V gives CDR1 MNHEY, CDR2 SVGAGI. The CDR3 sequence is CASRSTSGKTGL.

The chain couples TRBV7-9 to TRBJ2-1, with 11 bases lining up with TRBD2. This CDR3 is built from 15 residues. CDR1 is SEHNR and CDR2 is FQNEAQ in the germline V gene (reference sequence). The V and J ends lost 6 bases and 3 bases, in that order; junction bases with no gene match: 4. CDR3 loop: CASRLTSGSYNEQFF. The CDR3 bases are TGTGCCAGCAGACTAACTAGCGGGAGCTACAATGAGCAGTTCTTC.

V and J are TRBV27 and TRBJ2-1, with TRBD1 matching 11 bases. Germline V CDR1 and CDR2: MNHEY, SMNVEV (reference sequence). V gave up 7 bases and J gave up 7 bases; unmatched junction bases: 9. The CDR3 extends over 15 amino acids. CDR3 sequence: CASTFRGTGGNEQFF. The CDR3 bases are TGTGCCAGCACCTTCCGGGGGACAGGGGGGAATGAGCAGTTCTTC.

This chain links TRBV29-1 with TRBJ2-7; tentatively, D is TRBD1 (6 bases). This CDR3 is built from 12 residues. V was clipped by 4 bases and J by 3 bases, with 10 bases between them. Germline V CDR1 and CDR2: SQVTM, ANQGSEA. Written as DNA, the CDR3 is TGCAGCGTTGGTGGGACAAACTACGAGCAGTACTTC. This encodes CSVGGTNYEQYF.

The chain uses TRBV9 and TRBJ2-2; no clear D. The germline gives CDR1 SGDLS, CDR2 YYNGEE. This CDR3 has 15 residues. V was shortened by 2 bases and J by 2 bases, with 10 bases between the two germline ends. The CDR3 nucleotides read TGTGCCAGCAGCGTTGGAGATGTTAACACCGGGGAGCTGTTTTTT. Translation: CASSVGDVNTGELFF.

This clonotype showed up many times. This rearrangement joins TRBV5-5 to TRBJ2-7, with D hard to call. From germline, CDR1 is SGHKS and CDR2 YYEKEE (reference sequence). This CDR3 contains 12 residues. The V gene lost 4 bases and the J gene lost 3 bases, with 8 bases spanning the gap. CDR3 bases: TGTGCCAGCAGCATGGCTGGCTACGAGCAGTACTTC. As protein: CASSMAGYEQYF.

This clonotype was seen a handful of times. This rearrangement joins TRBV7-9 to TRBJ2-5; no definite D call. Germline CDR1 and CDR2: SEHNR and FQNEAQ (reference sequence). Trimming pared 1 base from V and 5 bases from J, leaving 5 bases between. There are 12 residues in the CDR3. CDR3 protein: CASSLDVETQYF. Written as DNA, the CDR3 is TGTGCCAGCAGCTTAGACGTGGAGACCCAGTACTTC.

Only a few counts were recorded for this clonotype. V is TRBV29-1 and J is TRBJ1-1; D gene ambiguous. Germline V gives CDR1 SQVTM, CDR2 ANQGSEA. The CDR3 extends over 14 amino acids. The ends were cut back, 3 bases at V and 0 bases at J, with 11 bases in the middle. As DNA, the CDR3 is TGCAGCGTTGATGAGTTCAGACTGAACACTGAAGCTTTCTTT. This translates into CSVDEFRLNTEAFF.

This clonotype was observed a handful of times. This chain joins TRBV20-1 and TRBJ2-6, with D perhaps TRBD1 or TRBD2 (5 bases each). Germline V lookup: CDR1 DFQATT, CDR2 SNEGSKA (reference sequence). The V end was cut by 0 bases, the J end by 4 bases, with 19 bases between. The CDR3 is 18 amino acids. The CDR3 region is CSAREYEVGVAGANVLTF. The CDR3 DNA reads as TGCAGTGCTAGAGAATATGAGGTGGGGGTGGCCGGGGCCAACGTCCTGACTTTC.

In this sample, this clonotype turned up a few times. The gene calls are TRBV18 and TRBJ2-7, with TRBD1 as a possible D gene (6 bases). Germline V gene data show CDR1 as KGHSH and CDR2 as LQKENI. Trimming took 1 base from V and 2 from J, leaving 12 bases between them. This CDR3 has 15 residues. CDR3 DNA sequence: TGTGCCAGCTCACCACGAGGGACACAACCCTACGAGCAGTACTTC. Amino acids: CASSPRGTQPYEQYF.

This clonotype has ten or more counts. The chain is built from TRBV7-9 and TRBJ1-4; weak D call: TRBD1 (5 bases). The V end lost 1 base, the J end lost 7 bases, and 19 bases lay between the germline ends. Germline CDR1 reads SEHNR; CDR2 reads FQNEAQ (reference sequence). This CDR3 contains 17 residues. CDR3 sequence (DNA): TGTGCCAGCAGCTTAGACGGCTCGGGGGGGAGTCGTGAAAAACTGTTTTTT. Translated: CASSLDGSGGSREKLFF.